These 14 T cell receptor beta chains were all obtained from the same sample, sequenced in a study of read filtering for tumor transcriptome and immune sequencing (dated by TCRdb to 2018 to 2020). The sequencing machine was an Illumina HiSeq 4000. The Immunoverse kit was used to build TCR libraries from 400 ng RNA, with molecular barcoded adaptors covering alpha/delta and beta/gamma chains. Clones were called with MiXCR by TCRdb after fastp trimmed the public reads at Q25, and only in-frame beta chains were retained. Rows matching on CDR3 protein sequence are summarized as one entry with the most common DNA and genes. The sample table shows about 62,000 distinct CDR3 sequences, and 15% to 20% are seen once. The ten biggest clones cover around 9.9% of the sample. The sample consisted of a population of CD138-negative cells sorted from bone marrow. The cell subset or site tag for this specimen amounts to: bone marrow mononuclear cells depleted of CD138+ plasma/myeloma cells by negative magnetic selection. The receptors were gathered from a donor aged 40 or older with multiple myeloma.

This clonotype was picked up many times. J is TRBJ1-6 and V is TRBV11-2; no clear D gene. The CDR3 covers 13 residues. Germline V gene sequence: CDR1 SGHAT, CDR2 FQNNGV. Trimming left V 3 bases short and J 8 bases short, with 8 bases between. In DNA form, the CDR3 reads TGTGCCAGCAGCTTGGCGGGAGATTCACCCCTCCACTTT. It is translated as CASSLAGDSPLHF.

This clonotype was detected once. A much larger clone differs from this one at a single base, so this may be a read error. The chain uses TRBV5-1 and TRBJ2-7, with D tentatively TRBD1 (7 bases). The length of the CDR3 is 14 residues. The V gene's germline CDR1 is SGHRS and CDR2 YFSETQ. The CDR3 here is CATSLEGAPDEQYF. CDR3 bases: TGCGCCACCAGCTTGGAGGGGGCGCCGGACGAGCAGTACTTC. Full variable domain (remainder filled in from reference TRBV5-1 and TRBJ2-7): KAGVTQTPRYLIKTRGQQVTLSCSPISGHRSVSWYQQTPGQGLQFLFEYFSETQRNKGNFPGRFSGRQFSNSRSEMNVSTLELGDSALYLCATSLEGAPDEQYFGPGTRLTVT.

The CDR3 loop is CASSAPAGRLATSTDTQYF. CDR3 DNA: TGTGCCAGCAGTGCCCCCGCCGGGAGACTAGCGACCAGCACAGATACGCAGTATTTT. V usage is TRBV12-3 or TRBV12-4 and J usage is TRBJ2-3, with 8 nucleotides matching TRBD2. The CDR3 contains 19 residues. V shed 5 bases and J 0 bases; nucleotides not matched to a gene: 16.

The chain joins TRBV7-2 to TRBJ1-2; tentatively, D is TRBD1 (5 bases). V lost 3 bases and J 4 bases, leaving 6 bases between the germline ends. CDR1 SGHTA and CDR2 FQGNSA come from the germline V gene. This CDR3 is built from 12 residues. Written as DNA, the CDR3 is TGTGCCAGCAGCTTTACAGGCTATGGCTACACCTTC. As protein: CASSFTGYGYTF.

This clonotype was detected a few times. The chain uses TRBV2 and TRBJ2-3; 7 bases map to TRBD2. The CDR3 has 15 residues. V shed 6 bases, J shed 2 bases, and the junction held 8 bases outside the gene matches. The V gene's germline CDR1 is SNHLY and CDR2 FYNNEI. CDR3 in DNA: TGTGCCAGCAGCGACCTAGCGGTTTACACAGATACGCAGTATTTT. The encoded protein is CASSDLAVYTDTQYF.

About this clonotype itself: A read error may account for a junction end that differs from germline. This chain joins TRBV7-6 and TRBJ2-5; 7 nucleotides align to TRBD2. Germline CDR1 SGHVS, CDR2 FNYEAQ. The CDR3 spans 13 residues. Here the CDR3 DNA reads TGTGCTAGCGTGGCTAGCGGACAAGAGAGCCAGTACTTC. Translating it yields CASVASGQESQYF.

This clonotype has a handful of counts. The gene calls are TRBV12-3 or TRBV12-4 and TRBJ1-1; D is undetermined. The CDR3 sequence is 17 residues long. Trimming took 1 base from V and 4 from J, leaving 19 bases between them. CDR3 sequence reads: CASSLDPLVGVSTEAFF. CDR3 sequence (DNA): TGTGCCAGCAGTTTAGATCCCCTCGTGGGTGTGAGCACTGAAGCTTTCTTT.

This clonotype was seen ten or more times. This chain joins TRBV7-2 and TRBJ2-7; D is uncertain. CDR1 is SGHTA, CDR2 FQGNSA, per germline. CDR3 length equals 14 residues. Trimming stripped 5 bases from V and 5 bases from J, with 16 bases between. The CDR3 loop reads CASSVRAAGNEQYF. In DNA, the CDR3 is TGTGCCAGCAGCGTCCGGGCCGCTGGCAACGAGCAGTACTTC. The variable domain in full, with the rest retrieved from reference TRBV7-2 and TRBJ2-7, is GAGVSQSPSNKVTEKGKDVELRCDPISGHTALYWYRQSLGQGLEFLIYFQGNSAPDKSGLPSDRFSAERTGGSVSTLTIQRTQQEDSAVYLCASSVRAAGNEQYFGPGTRLTVT.

In its sample, this clonotype was seen a few times. The chain carries TRBV6-1 and TRBJ2-2; D could derive from TRBD1 or TRBD2 (5 bases each). The V end was cut by 5 bases, the J end by 7 bases, with 14 bases between. Germline CDR1 and CDR2: MNHNS and SASEGT. This CDR3 spans 14 amino acids. The CDR3 region is CASSSGTGYGELFF. CDR3 in DNA: TGTGCCAGCAGTTCCGGGACGGGATACGGGGAGCTGTTTTTT.

This clonotype was found many times. The chain carries TRBV20-1 and TRBJ2-7; TRBD1 aligns across 10 bases. V shed 5 bases, J shed 11 bases, and the junction held 6 bases outside the gene matches. Per the germline V gene, CDR1 is DFQATT and CDR2 is SNEGSKA (reference sequence). CDR3 length: 11 amino acids. The CDR3 coding sequence is TGCAGTGCTCCGGACAGGGGGTACGAGTACTTC. Residues: CSAPDRGYEYF.

This clonotype was counted ten times or more. The chain employs TRBV7-9 and TRBJ2-7; a weak D match, TRBD2 (6 bases). V was pared by 0 bases and J by 6 bases, with 15 bases between. There are 15 residues in the CDR3. The germline CDR1 and CDR2 sequences are SEHNR and FQNEAQ (reference sequence). CDR3 nucleotide sequence: TGTGCCAGCAGCTTAGCTGTCGGGAGAGAAGCCGAGCAGTACTTC. It specifies CASSLAVGREAEQYF. The whole variable domain, remainder taken from reference TRBV7-9 and TRBJ2-7, is DTGVSQNPRHKITKRGQNVTFRCDPISEHNRLYWYRQTLGQGPEFLTYFQNEAQLEKSRLLSDRFSAERPKGSFSTLEIQRTEQGDSAMYLCASSLAVGREAEQYFGPGTRLTVT.

Points on this clonotype: A single base separates this from a much larger clone, so it may be a read error. The J gene is TRBJ1-1, the V gene TRBV2, with D unresolved. The germline V gene encodes CDR1 SNHLY and CDR2 FYNNEI. The CDR3 is made up of 15 amino acids. The germline V and J ends were trimmed by 5 bases and 4 bases, with 17 bases remaining between them. CDR3 in DNA: TGTGCCAGCAGTCCCTATGGCAGTCTGAGCACTGAAGCTTTCTTT. It yields the protein CASSPYGSLSTEAFF.

The sample holds many counts of this clonotype. The J gene is TRBJ1-2, the V gene TRBV5-1; TRBD1 matches at 7 bases. This CDR3 contains 14 residues. Trimming removed 4 bases from V and 7 bases from J; junction bases left unmatched: 10. CDR1 and CDR2 from the germline V gene are SGHRS and YFSETQ. CDR3 sequence (DNA): TGCGCCAGCAGCCTGATGGAGGGGGCTGTTGGCTACACCTTC. Encoded protein: CASSLMEGAVGYTF. The complete variable domain, with remaining parts taken from reference TRBV5-1 and TRBJ1-2, reads KAGVTQTPRYLIKTRGQQVTLSCSPISGHRSVSWYQQTPGQGLQFLFEYFSETQRNKGNFPGRFSGRQFSNSRSEMNVSTLELGDSALYLCASSLMEGAVGYTFGSGTRLTVV.

The table lists this clonotype with many counts. The chain carries TRBV5-1 and TRBJ2-7, with 7 bases fitting TRBD2. The V gene's germline CDR1 is SGHRS and CDR2 YFSETQ. The V gene end was trimmed by 4 bases and the J gene end by 4 bases; junction bases not matched to a gene: 20. This CDR3 comprises 18 residues. In DNA, the CDR3 is TGCGCCAGCAGCCGATATCTACAAGAGCGGGGACTATATTACGAGCAGTACTTC. Residues: CASSRYLQERGLYYEQYF.